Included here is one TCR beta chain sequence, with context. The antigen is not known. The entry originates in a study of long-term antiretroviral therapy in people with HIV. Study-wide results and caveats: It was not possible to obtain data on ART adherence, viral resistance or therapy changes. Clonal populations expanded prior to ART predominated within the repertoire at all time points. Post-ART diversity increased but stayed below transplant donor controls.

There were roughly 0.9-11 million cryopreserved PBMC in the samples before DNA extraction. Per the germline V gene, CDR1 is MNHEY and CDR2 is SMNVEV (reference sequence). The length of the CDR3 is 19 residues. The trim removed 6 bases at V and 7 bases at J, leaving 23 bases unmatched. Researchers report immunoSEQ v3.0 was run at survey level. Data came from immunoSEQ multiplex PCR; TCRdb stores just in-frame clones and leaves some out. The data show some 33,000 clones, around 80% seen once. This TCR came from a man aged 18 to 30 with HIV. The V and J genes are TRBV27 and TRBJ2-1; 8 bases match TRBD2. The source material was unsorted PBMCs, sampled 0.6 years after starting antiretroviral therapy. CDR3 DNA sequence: TGTGCCAGCAGAGGAATAAGCGGGAGTACTGAAACTCCATCTAATGAGCAGTTCTTC. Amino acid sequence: CASRGISGSTETPSNEQFF.